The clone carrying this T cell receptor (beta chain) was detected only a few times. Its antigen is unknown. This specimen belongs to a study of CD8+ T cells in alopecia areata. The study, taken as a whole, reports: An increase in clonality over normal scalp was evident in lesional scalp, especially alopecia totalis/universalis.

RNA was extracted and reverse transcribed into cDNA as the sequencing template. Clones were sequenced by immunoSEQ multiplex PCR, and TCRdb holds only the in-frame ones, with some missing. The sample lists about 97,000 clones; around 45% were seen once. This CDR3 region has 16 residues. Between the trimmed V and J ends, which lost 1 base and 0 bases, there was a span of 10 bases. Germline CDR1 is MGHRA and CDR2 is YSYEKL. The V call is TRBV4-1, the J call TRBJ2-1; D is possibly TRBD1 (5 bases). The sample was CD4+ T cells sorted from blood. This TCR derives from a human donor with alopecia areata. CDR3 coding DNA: TGCGCCAGCAGCCAAGTGGACATTGTCTCCTACAATGAGCAGTTCTTC. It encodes CASSQVDIVSYNEQFF.